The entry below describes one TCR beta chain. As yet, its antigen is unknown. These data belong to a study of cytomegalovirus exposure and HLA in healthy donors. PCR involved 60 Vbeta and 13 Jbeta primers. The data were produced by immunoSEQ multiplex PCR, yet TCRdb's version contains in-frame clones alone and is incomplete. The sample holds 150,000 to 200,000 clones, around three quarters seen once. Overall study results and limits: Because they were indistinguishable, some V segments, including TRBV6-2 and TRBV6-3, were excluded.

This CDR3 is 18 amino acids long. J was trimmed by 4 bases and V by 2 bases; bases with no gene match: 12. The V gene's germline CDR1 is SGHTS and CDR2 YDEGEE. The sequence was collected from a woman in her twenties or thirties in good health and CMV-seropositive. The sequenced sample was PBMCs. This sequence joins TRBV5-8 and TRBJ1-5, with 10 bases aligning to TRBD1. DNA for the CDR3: TGTGCCAGCAGCTTCTACCAAGGGACAGGGGTCTGGAATCAGCCCCAGCATTTT. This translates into CASSFYQGTGVWNQPQHF.